Listed below are T cell receptor beta chains from one sample, sequenced in a study of blood T cell repertoires in COVID-19. TCRdb's copy holds only in-frame clones and misses some; the assay was immunoSEQ multiplex PCR. The repertoire includes approximately 190,000 clones, 80% to 90% of them detected once, and approximately 19% sits in the top ten. What was sequenced was peripheral blood. These receptors came from a human donor in a cohort sampled during active COVID-19. Each CDR3 is given with its conserved first and last residue. D genes are given only for firm matches. Some rows mark clone size as missing; the rest say once, few, many or name a class of expanded clone.

TRBV15	NA	NA	TRBJ2-5	TGTGCCACCAAGGCCCGGCGGGCCTTTGCTGAGACCCAGTACTTC	CATKARRAFAETQYF
TRBV7-9	NA	NA	TRBJ2-6	TGTGCCAGCAGCTCGTCTGGGGCCAACGTCCTGACTTTC	CASSSSGANVLTF
TRBV6-4	NA	NA	TRBJ2-1	TGTGCCAGCAGTGTGATGGGGGGCAATGAGCAGTTCTTC	CASSVMGGNEQFF
TRBV7-2	NA	TRBD1	TRBJ2-1	TGTGCCAGCAGCGACACAGGGGTACGTGAGCAGTTCTTC	CASSDTGVREQFF
TRBV2	NA	NA	TRBJ1-5	TGTGCCAGCAGTGTTACCTACAGCAATCAGCCCCAGCATTTT	CASSVTYSNQPQHF
TRBV3-1/TRBV3-2	NA	NA	TRBJ1-3	TGTGCCAGCAGCCCGGGACTCATCTCTGGAAACACCATATATTTT	CASSPGLISGNTIYF
TRBV4-1	NA	TRBD2	TRBJ2-1	TGCGCCAGCACTCCGGGGGGAAACTACAATGAGCAGTTCTTC	CASTPGGNYNEQFF
TRBV6-5	NA	TRBD1	TRBJ1-1	TGTGCCAGCAGCCATCACAGGGGAGCAAACACTGAAGCTTTCTTT	CASSHHRGANTEAFF
TRBV27	NA	NA	TRBJ2-7	TGTGCCAGCAGTGGCCAGGGGCCCTACGAGCAGTACTTC	CASSGQGPYEQYF
TRBV7-9	NA	TRBD2	TRBJ2-1	TGTGCCAGCAGCTCAAGCGGGAGGGCCGCCAATGAGCAGTTCTTC	CASSSSGRAANEQFF
TRBV27	NA	NA	TRBJ1-1	TGTGCCAGCAGTCCGCAGGGGCGTTTTGAAGCTTTCTTT	CASSPQGRFEAFF
TRBV10-2	NA	NA	TRBJ2-6	TGCGCCAGCGCACCGGGATCTGGGGCCAACGTCCTGACTTTC	CASAPGSGANVLTF
TRBV19	NA	NA	TRBJ1-1	TGTGCCAGTAGCCCCTCGCGGGCACTTGCGCCTGAAGCTTTCTTT	CASSPSRALAPEAFF
TRBV19	NA	NA	TRBJ2-6	TGTGCCAGTAGTATCCCTGGCAGGGACTTCTCTGGGGCCAACGTCCTGACTTTC	CASSIPGRDFSGANVLTF
TRBV18	NA	TRBD1	TRBJ2-2	TGTGCCAGCCGTAGGACAGGATCGAACACCGGGGAGCTGTTTTTT	CASRRTGSNTGELFF
TRBV28	NA	NA	TRBJ1-4	TGTGCCAGCACAACAGCAGCAACTAATGAAAAACTGTTTTTT	CASTTAATNEKLFF
TRBV7-3	NA	NA	TRBJ1-6	TGTGCCAGCAGCCTGACAGGAACTAATTCACCCCTCCACTTT	CASSLTGTNSPLHF
TRBV5-1	NA	TRBD1	TRBJ2-3	TGCGCCAGCAGCACCAGAGACAGGGCTTACACAGATACGCAGTATTTT	CASSTRDRAYTDTQYF
TRBV30	NA	NA	TRBJ1-5	TGTGCCTGGAGTGTACGTGCGAATCAGCCCCAGCATTTT	CAWSVRANQPQHF
TRBV5-1	NA	NA	TRBJ1-4	TGCGCCAGCAGCGCACAGGGCAATAATGAAAAACTGTTTTTT	CASSAQGNNEKLFF
TRBV20-1	NA	TRBD2	TRBJ2-5	TGCAGTGCTAGTTTAGGCGGGGGGGCCTCCCAAGAGACCCAGTACTTC	CSASLGGGASQETQYF
TRBV5-5	once	NA	TRBJ2-7	TGTGCCAGCAGCTCGGACAAAGCCTACGAGCAGTACTTC	CASSSDKAYEQYF
TRBV5-1	many	TRBD1	TRBJ1-2	TGCGCCAGCAGCCCCGGGACAGGCCTTTATGGCTACACCTTC	CASSPGTGLYGYTF
TRBV7-9	once	NA	TRBJ2-3	TGTGCCAGCAGCTTAGCGGGCGGGGACACAGATACGCAGTATTTT	CASSLAGGDTDTQYF
TRBV15	NA	TRBD1	TRBJ2-7	TGTGCCACCAGCAGATCTTCCGGGACAGGGGTTTACGAGCAGTACTTC	CATSRSSGTGVYEQYF
TRBV7-2	once	TRBD2	TRBJ2-1	TGTGCCAGCAGCTTAAGCGGGGTAGAACAGTTCTTC	CASSLSGVEQFF
TRBV6-5	NA	NA	TRBJ2-2	TGTGCCAGCACCACCATCCGGAGCGGGGAGCTGTTTTTT	CASTTIRSGELFF
TRBV29-1	NA	TRBD1	TRBJ1-3	TGCAGCGTGGGACAGTCCTCTGGAAACACCATATATTTT	CSVGQSSGNTIYF